Sequencing of this T cell receptor (beta chain) was carried out in a study of T cell repertoires in cytomegalovirus infection. This clonotype was counted between two and nine times. Its specificity is not known. Study-level points and caveats: The study identified carriers of CMV plus the relevant HLA from cumulative public TCR beta family frequency.

The V and J ends lost 3 bases and 5 bases, in that order; junction bases with no gene match: 15. The CDR3 is made up of 17 amino acids. Germline CDR1 is MNHEY and CDR2 is SVGEGT. TCRdb recomputed calls from the reads with MiXCR, one row per CDR3 protein. Seen here are some 180,000 distinct CDR3 sequences, about a sixth observed once, and the top ten hold approximately 25%. The J gene is TRBJ2-7, the V gene TRBV6-2 or TRBV6-3; 8 positions match TRBD1. The origin of this receptor is a human donor in good health (CMV status not recorded). Some clones in this sample may be carry-over from other donors' samples. Sequenced material: CD8+ T cells from PBMCs. The CDR3 is CASSYTGTGTTRHEQYF. In DNA, the CDR3 is TGTGCCAGCAGTTATACCGGGACAGGCACGACCCGTCACGAGCAGTACTTC.